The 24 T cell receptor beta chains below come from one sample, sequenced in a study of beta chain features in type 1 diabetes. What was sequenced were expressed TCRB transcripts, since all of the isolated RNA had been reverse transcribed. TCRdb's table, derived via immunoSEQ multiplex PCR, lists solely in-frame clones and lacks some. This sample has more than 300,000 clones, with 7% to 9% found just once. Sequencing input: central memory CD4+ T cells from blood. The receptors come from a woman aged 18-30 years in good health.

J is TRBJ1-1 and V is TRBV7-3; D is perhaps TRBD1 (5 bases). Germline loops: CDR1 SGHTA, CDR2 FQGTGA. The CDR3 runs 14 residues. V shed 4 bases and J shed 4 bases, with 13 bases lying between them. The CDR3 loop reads CASSSDRLITEAFF. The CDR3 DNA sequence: TGTGCCAGCAGCTCCGACAGACTGATCACTGAAGCTTTCTTT.

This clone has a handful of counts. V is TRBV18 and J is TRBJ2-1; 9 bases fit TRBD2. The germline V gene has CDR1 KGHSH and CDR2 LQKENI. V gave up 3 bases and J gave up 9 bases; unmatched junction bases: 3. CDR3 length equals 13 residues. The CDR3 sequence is CASSPREGGEQFF. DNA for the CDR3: TGTGCCAGCTCACCGCGGGAGGGCGGTGAGCAGTTCTTC.

The CDR3 DNA is TGTGCCAGCAGTGCCAGCGAAAGCTCCTACAATGAGCAGTTCTTC. Encoded protein: CASSASESSYNEQFF. The chain recombines TRBV9 with TRBJ2-1, with no clear D. Trimming left V 5 bases short and J 0 bases short, with 12 bases between. This CDR3 has 15 amino acids. The germline gives CDR1 SGDLS, CDR2 YYNGEE.

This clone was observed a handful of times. The CDR3 DNA sequence: TGTGCCACCAGCAGAGAGGGCGGATATTACGAGCAGTTCTTC. Translating gives CATSREGGYYEQFF. The rearrangement joins TRBV15 to TRBJ2-1; the D is unclear. The CDR3 is 14 residues long. V was cut by 0 bases and J by 10 bases, with 13 bases left in between. Per the germline V gene, CDR1 is LNHNV and CDR2 is YYDKDF (reference sequence).

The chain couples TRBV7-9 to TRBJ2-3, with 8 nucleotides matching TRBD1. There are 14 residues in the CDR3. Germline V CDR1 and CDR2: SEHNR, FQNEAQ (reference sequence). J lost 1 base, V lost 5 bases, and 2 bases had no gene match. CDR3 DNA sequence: TGTGCCAGCAGCCCGGGACAGGGCACAGATACGCAGTATTTT. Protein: CASSPGQGTDTQYF.

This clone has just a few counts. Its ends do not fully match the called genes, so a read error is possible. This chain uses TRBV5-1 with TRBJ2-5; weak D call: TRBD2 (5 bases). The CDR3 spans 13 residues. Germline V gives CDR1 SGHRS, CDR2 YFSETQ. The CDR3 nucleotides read TGTGCCAGCAGCTTGGGAGCTGCCGAGACCCAGTACTTC. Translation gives CASSLGAAETQYF.

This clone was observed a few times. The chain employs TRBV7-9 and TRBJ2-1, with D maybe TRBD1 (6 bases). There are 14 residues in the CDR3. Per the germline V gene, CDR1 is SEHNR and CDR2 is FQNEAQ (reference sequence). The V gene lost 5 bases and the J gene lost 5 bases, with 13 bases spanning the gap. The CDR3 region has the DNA TGTGCCAGCAGCCGAACGGACAGAAACAATGAGCAGTTCTTC. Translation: CASSRTDRNNEQFF.

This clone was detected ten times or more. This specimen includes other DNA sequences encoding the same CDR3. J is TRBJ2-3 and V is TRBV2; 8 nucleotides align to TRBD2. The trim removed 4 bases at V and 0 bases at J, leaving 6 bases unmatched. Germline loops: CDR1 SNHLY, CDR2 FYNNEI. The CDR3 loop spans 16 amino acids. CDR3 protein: CASSGGASGSTDTQYF. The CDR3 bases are TGTGCCAGCAGTGGGGGGGCTAGCGGGAGCACAGATACGCAGTATTTT.

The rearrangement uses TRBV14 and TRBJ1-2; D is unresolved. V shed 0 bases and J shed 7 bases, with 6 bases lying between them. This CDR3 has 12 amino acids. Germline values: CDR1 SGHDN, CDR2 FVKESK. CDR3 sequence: CASSQDRLGYTF. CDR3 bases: TGTGCCAGCAGCCAAGACAGACTTGGCTACACCTTC.

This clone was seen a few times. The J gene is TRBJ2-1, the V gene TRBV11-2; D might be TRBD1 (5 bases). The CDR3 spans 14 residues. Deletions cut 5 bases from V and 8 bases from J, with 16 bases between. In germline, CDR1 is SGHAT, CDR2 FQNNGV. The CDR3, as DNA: TGTGCCAGCAGCACCACGACAGTTTCGGATGAGCAGTTCTTC. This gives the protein CASSTTTVSDEQFF. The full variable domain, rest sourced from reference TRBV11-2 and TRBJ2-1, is EAGVAQSPRYKIIEKRQSVAFWCNPISGHATLYWYQQILGQGPKLLIQFQNNGVVDDSQLPKDRFSAERLKGVDSTLKIQPAKLEDSAVYLCASSTTTVSDEQFFGPGTRLTVL.

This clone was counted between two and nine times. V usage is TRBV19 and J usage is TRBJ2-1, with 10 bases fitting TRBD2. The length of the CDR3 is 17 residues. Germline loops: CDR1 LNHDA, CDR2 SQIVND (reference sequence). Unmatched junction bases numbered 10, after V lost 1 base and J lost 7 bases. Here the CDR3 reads CASSIAALAGGSNEQFF. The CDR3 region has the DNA TGTGCCAGTAGTATAGCCGCCTTAGCGGGAGGATCGAATGAGCAGTTCTTC. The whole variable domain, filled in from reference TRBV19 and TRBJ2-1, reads DGGITQSPKYLFRKEGQNVTLSCEQNLNHDAMYWYRQDPGQGLRLIYYSQIVNDFQKGDIAEGYSVSREKKESFPLTVTSAQKNPTAFYLCASSIAALAGGSNEQFFGPGTRLTVL.

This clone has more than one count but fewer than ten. As DNA, the CDR3 is TGTGCCAGCCCTACCGTAGCGGGGATGAACACTGAAGCTTTCTTT. Translated, it gives CASPTVAGMNTEAFF. The gene calls are TRBV18 and TRBJ1-1; D remains ambiguous. Trimming took 8 bases from V and 0 from J, leaving 16 bases between them. The CDR3 is 15 residues long. Germline V gene lookup returns CDR1 KGHSH and CDR2 LQKENI.

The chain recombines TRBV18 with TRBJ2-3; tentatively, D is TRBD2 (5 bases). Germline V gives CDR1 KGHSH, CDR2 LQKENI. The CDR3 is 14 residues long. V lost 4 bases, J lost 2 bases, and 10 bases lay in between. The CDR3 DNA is TGTGCCAGCTCACGGATTAGCGCCACAGATACGCAGTATTTT. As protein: CASSRISATDTQYF.

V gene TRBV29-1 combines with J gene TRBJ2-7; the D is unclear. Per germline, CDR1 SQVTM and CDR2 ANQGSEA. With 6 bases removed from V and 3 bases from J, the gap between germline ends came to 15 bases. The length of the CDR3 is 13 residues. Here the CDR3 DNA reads TGCAGCGTGAAGGCCCGGTTTGGCTACGAGCAGTACTTC. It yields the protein CSVKARFGYEQYF.

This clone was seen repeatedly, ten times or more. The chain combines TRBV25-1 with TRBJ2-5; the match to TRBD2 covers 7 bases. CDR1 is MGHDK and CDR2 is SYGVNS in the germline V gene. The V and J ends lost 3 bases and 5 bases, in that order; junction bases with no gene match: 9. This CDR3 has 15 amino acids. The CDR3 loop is CASSDPGRLAETQYF. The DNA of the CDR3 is TGTGCCAGCAGTGATCCCGGGAGGTTGGCGGAGACCCAGTACTTC.

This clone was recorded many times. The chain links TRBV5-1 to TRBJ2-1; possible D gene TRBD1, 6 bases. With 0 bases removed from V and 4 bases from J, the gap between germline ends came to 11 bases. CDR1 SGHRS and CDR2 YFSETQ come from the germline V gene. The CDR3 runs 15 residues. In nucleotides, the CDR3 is TGCGCCAGCAGCTTGGGGACAGAGTTATACAATGAGCAGTTCTTC. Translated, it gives CASSLGTELYNEQFF. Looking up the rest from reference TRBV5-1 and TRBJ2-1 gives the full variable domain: KAGVTQTPRYLIKTRGQQVTLSCSPISGHRSVSWYQQTPGQGLQFLFEYFSETQRNKGNFPGRFSGRQFSNSRSEMNVSTLELGDSALYLCASSLGTELYNEQFFGPGTRLTVL.

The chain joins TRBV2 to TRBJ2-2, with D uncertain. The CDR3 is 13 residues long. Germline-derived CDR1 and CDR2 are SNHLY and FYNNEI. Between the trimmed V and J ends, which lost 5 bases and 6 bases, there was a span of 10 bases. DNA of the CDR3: TGTGCCAGCAGTCTCCGGGCCGCCGGGGAGCTGTTTTTT. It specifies CASSLRAAGELFF.

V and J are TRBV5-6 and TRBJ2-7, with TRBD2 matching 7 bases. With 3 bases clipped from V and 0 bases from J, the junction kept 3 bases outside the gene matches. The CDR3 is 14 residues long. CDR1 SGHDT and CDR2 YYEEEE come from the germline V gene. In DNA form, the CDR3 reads TGTGCCAGCAGCTGGGGGGGTCCCTCCTACGAGCAGTACTTC. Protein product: CASSWGGPSYEQYF. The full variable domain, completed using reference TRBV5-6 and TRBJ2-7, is DAGVTQSPTHLIKTRGQQVTLRCSPKSGHDTVSWYQQALGQGPQFIFQYYEEEERQRGNFPDRFSGHQFPNYSSELNVNALLLGDSALYLCASSWGGPSYEQYFGPGTRLTVT.

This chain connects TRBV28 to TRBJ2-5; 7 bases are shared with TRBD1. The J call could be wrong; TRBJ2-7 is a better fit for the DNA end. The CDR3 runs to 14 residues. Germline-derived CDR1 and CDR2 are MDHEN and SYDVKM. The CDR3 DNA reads TGTGCCAGCAGAGAGGCCGGGACAGCCTACGAGCAGTACTTC. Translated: CASREAGTAYEQYF.

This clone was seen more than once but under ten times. The CDR3 here is CASSSGVADTQYF. The CDR3 DNA is TGTGCCAGCAGCTCGGGAGTAGCAGATACGCAGTATTTT. The chain has TRBV7-9 and TRBJ2-3; the D gene is possibly TRBD2 (6 bases). Germline V CDR1 and CDR2: SEHNR, FQNEAQ (reference sequence). The V end lost 4 bases, the J end lost 4 bases, and 9 bases lay between the germline ends. The length of the CDR3 is 13 residues.

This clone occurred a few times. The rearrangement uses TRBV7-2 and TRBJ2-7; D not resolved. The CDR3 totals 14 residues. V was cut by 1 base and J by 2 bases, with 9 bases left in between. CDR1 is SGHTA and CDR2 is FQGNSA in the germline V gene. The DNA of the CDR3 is TGTGCCAGCAGCTTAGTTTACCCGACCTACGAGCAGTACTTC. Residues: CASSLVYPTYEQYF. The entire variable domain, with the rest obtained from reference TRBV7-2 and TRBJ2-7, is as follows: GAGVSQSPSNKVTEKGKDVELRCDPISGHTALYWYRQSLGQGLEFLIYFQGNSAPDKSGLPSDRFSAERTGGSVSTLTIQRTQQEDSAVYLCASSLVYPTYEQYFGPGTRLTVT.

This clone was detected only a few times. CDR3: CASSSGFYEQYF. Here the CDR3 DNA reads TGTGCCAGCAGCTCCGGGTTCTACGAGCAGTACTTC. This chain uses TRBV6-5 with TRBJ2-7; D not resolved. The CDR3 runs to 12 residues. Trimming removed 6 bases from V and 3 bases from J, with 9 bases in between. Germline V gene lookup returns CDR1 MNHEY and CDR2 SVGAGI.

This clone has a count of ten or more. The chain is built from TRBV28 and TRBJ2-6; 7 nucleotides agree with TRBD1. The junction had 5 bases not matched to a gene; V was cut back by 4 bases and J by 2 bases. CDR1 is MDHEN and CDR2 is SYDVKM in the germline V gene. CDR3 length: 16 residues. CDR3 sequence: CASSSTGDAGANVLTF. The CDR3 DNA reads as TGTGCCAGCAGTTCTACAGGGGACGCTGGGGCCAACGTCCTGACTTTC.

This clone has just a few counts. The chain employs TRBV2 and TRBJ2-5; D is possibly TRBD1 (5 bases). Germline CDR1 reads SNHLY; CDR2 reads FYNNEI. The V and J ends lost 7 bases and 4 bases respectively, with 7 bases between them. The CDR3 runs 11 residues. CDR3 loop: CASKTVETQYF. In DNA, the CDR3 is TGTGCCAGCAAGACAGTAGAGACCCAGTACTTC.